These 16 T cell receptor beta chains were sequenced from one sample in a study of cytomegalovirus exposure and HLA in healthy donors. 60 Vbeta and 13 Jbeta primers were used in PCR. Sequenced by immunoSEQ multiplex PCR; TCRdb stores in-frame clones only, minus some. Of about 180,000 clones in the sample, roughly 80% were seen once. Source material: PBMCs. The receptors were sampled from a woman aged 50 to 60 in good health and CMV-seronegative.

This clone was counted between two and nine times. The J gene is TRBJ2-1, the V gene TRBV5-1; 8 bases agree with TRBD1. Germline V CDR1 and CDR2: SGHRS, YFSETQ. Trimming took 1 base from V and 15 from J; bases not matched to a gene: 15. This CDR3 region has 15 residues. The CDR3 sequence is CASSLYGQGKFGWFF. The CDR3 DNA reads as TGCGCCAGCAGCTTGTATGGACAGGGAAAGTTCGGGTGGTTCTTC.

This chain joins TRBV18 and TRBJ2-7, with D uncertain. V lost 0 bases and J lost 0, with 6 bases in between. CDR1 KGHSH and CDR2 LQKENI come from the germline V gene. The CDR3 sequence is 14 residues long. The CDR3 is CASSPPDNSYEQYF. The CDR3 nucleotides read TGTGCCAGCTCACCACCCGACAACTCCTACGAGCAGTACTTC.

This clone was detected only once. The chain combines TRBV27 with TRBJ1-4; a weak D match, TRBD1 (6 bases). Germline CDR1 is MNHEY and CDR2 is SMNVEV (reference sequence). The CDR3 length is 17 residues. V gave up 2 bases and J gave up 8 bases, with 21 bases separating them. CDR3 loop: CASSLKGTFQGREKLFF. The CDR3 DNA reads TGTGCCAGCAGTTTAAAAGGGACATTTCAGGGTCGGGAAAAACTGTTTTTT.

The V gene is TRBV5-8, the J gene TRBJ1-5; 8 bases are shared with TRBD1. CDR1 and CDR2 from the germline V gene are SGHTS and YDEGEE. Germline trimming cut 4 bases from V and 2 bases from J; bases unmatched to any gene: 14. The CDR3 covers 18 residues. CDR3 nucleotide sequence: TGTGCCAGCAGCCTAGGTCCCGGACAGGGTGTAGGCAATCAGCCCCAGCATTTT. It specifies CASSLGPGQGVGNQPQHF.

V is TRBV4-1 and J is TRBJ2-7; 10 bases align to TRBD2. CDR3 length equals 17 residues. Germline CDR1 MGHRA, CDR2 YSYEKL. V gave up 0 bases and J gave up 0 bases; unmatched junction bases: 5. The CDR3: CASSQDVPSGSSYEQYF. In nucleotides, the CDR3 is TGCGCCAGCAGCCAAGATGTGCCTAGCGGGAGCTCCTACGAGCAGTACTTC.

This chain connects TRBV28 to TRBJ2-7, with a tentative D call TRBD2 (6 bases). The CDR3 runs to 12 residues. V lost 7 bases and J 3 bases, leaving 10 bases between the germline ends. Germline loops: CDR1 MDHEN, CDR2 SYDVKM. The CDR3 sequence is CASTQEGYEQYF. The CDR3 DNA sequence: TGTGCCAGCACCCAGGAGGGCTACGAGCAGTACTTC. Filled out from reference TRBV28 and TRBJ2-7, the complete variable domain reads DVKVTQSSRYLVKRTGEKVFLECVQDMDHENMFWYRQDPGLGLRLIYFSYDVKMKEKGDIPEGYSVSREKKERFSLILESASTNQTSMYLCASTQEGYEQYFGPGTRLTVT.

The chain couples TRBV6-5 to TRBJ2-5; 11 nucleotides align to TRBD1. The germline V gene has CDR1 MNHEY and CDR2 SVGAGI. Losses at the gene ends were 6 bases for V and 7 bases for J; bases not matched to a gene: 10. The CDR3 runs to 15 residues. Here the CDR3 reads CASRPLDRGHRTQYF. CDR3 in DNA: TGTGCCAGCAGGCCTCTGGACAGGGGGCACAGGACCCAGTACTTC.

This sequence joins TRBV2 and TRBJ1-3; TRBD1 is a possible D gene (5 bases). Germline CDR1 is SNHLY and CDR2 is FYNNEI. Trimming took 2 bases from V and 7 from J, leaving 9 bases between them. CDR3 length equals 13 residues. The CDR3 DNA follows: TGTGCCAGCAGTGAACTGTACAGGAACACCATATATTTT. Translation: CASSELYRNTIYF. The whole variable domain, remainder taken from reference TRBV2 and TRBJ1-3, is EPEVTQTPSHQVTQMGQEVILRCVPISNHLYFYWYRQILGQKVEFLVSFYNNEISEKSEIFDDQFSVERPDGSNFTLKIRSTKLEDSAMYFCASSELYRNTIYFGEGSWLTVV.

The chain is built from TRBV10-3 and TRBJ1-2, with TRBD1 matching 8 bases. Germline V gene sequence: CDR1 ENHRY, CDR2 SYGVKD. The CDR3 runs 17 residues. Losses at the gene ends were 2 bases for V and 7 bases for J; bases not matched to a gene: 15. The CDR3: CAISERERQGKVAGYTF. In DNA form, the CDR3 reads TGTGCCATCAGTGAGAGGGAGCGACAGGGGAAGGTTGCTGGCTACACCTTC.

The chain is built from TRBV9 and TRBJ1-2; D uncertain. The CDR3 totals 14 residues. The V gene's germline CDR1 is SGDLS and CDR2 YYNGEE. V gave up 0 bases and J gave up 4 bases, with 10 bases separating them. The chain's CDR3 is CASSVGPSGYGYTF. The CDR3 bases are TGTGCCAGCAGCGTAGGTCCGTCAGGCTATGGCTACACCTTC. Full variable domain (missing parts from reference TRBV9 and TRBJ1-2): DSGVTQTPKHLITATGQRVTLRCSPRSGDLSVYWYQQSLDQGLQFLIQYYNGEERAKGNILERFSAQQFPDLHSELNLSSLELGDSALYFCASSVGPSGYGYTFGSGTRLTVV.

This clone was counted a few times. The J gene is TRBJ2-6, the V gene TRBV28; D is ambiguous. The CDR3 runs to 16 residues. V lost 5 bases, J lost 2 bases, and 13 bases lay in between. CDR1 MDHEN and CDR2 SYDVKM come from the germline V gene. The CDR3 DNA is TGTGCCAGCAGTCGGTCCCCTATTCCTGGGGCCAACGTCCTGACTTTC. This sequence encodes CASSRSPIPGANVLTF.

V is TRBV28 and J is TRBJ2-7; 9 bases match TRBD1. V trimming: 5 bases; J trimming: 0 bases; junction bases outside the gene matches: 5. The germline CDR1 and CDR2 sequences are MDHEN and SYDVKM. The CDR3 extends over 15 amino acids. The CDR3 DNA is TGTGCCAGCAGTGAACAGGGGGCAAACTCCTACGAGCAGTACTTC. It translates to CASSEQGANSYEQYF.

CDR3 nucleotide sequence: TGTGCCAGCAGCGCCCGACAGGGGACCACAGATACGCAGTATTTT. It encodes CASSARQGTTDTQYF. J is TRBJ2-3 and V is TRBV7-3, with 8 bases fitting TRBD1. CDR1 is SGHTA, CDR2 FQGTGA, per germline. The ends lost 5 bases at V and 2 bases at J; junction bases unmatched: 6. CDR3 length: 15 amino acids.

Points on this clone: A read error may account for a junction end that differs from germline. J is TRBJ1-6 and V is TRBV30, with D perhaps matching TRBD1 (6 bases). The CDR3 has 14 amino acids. CDR1 and CDR2 from the germline V gene are GTSNPN and SVGIG (reference sequence). The CDR3 DNA is TGTGCCGGGAGCCGGGGGGCGCGTAATTCACCCCTCCACTTT. This gives the protein CAGSRGARNSPLHF.

This clone came up once. The chain combines TRBV18 with TRBJ2-5, with 7 bases matching TRBD2. The CDR3 has 14 residues. V was pared by 3 bases and J by 3 bases, with 4 bases of the junction left unmatched. Germline V gene data show CDR1 as KGHSH and CDR2 as LQKENI. This CDR3 is CASSPRGGEETQYF. DNA of the CDR3: TGTGCCAGCTCACCCCGGGGAGGGGAAGAGACCCAGTACTTC.

The gene calls are TRBV25-1 and TRBJ1-2; D gene unclear. Germline loops: CDR1 MGHDK, CDR2 SYGVNS. Trimming pared 6 bases from V and 1 base from J, leaving 9 bases between. The CDR3 spans 13 residues. The CDR3, as DNA: TGTGCCAGCAGAGAGACAAATAACTATGGCTACACCTTC. Translated: CASRETNNYGYTF.